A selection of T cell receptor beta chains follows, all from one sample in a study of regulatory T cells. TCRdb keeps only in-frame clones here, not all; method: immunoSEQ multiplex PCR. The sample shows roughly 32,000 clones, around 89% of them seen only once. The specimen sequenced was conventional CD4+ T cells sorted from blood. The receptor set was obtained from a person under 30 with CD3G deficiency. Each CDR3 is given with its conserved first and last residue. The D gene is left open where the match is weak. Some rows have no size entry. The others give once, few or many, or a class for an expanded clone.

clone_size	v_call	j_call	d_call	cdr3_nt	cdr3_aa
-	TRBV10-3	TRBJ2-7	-	TGTGCCATCAGTGAGAGTGGGAGAGATGAGCAGTACTTC	CAISESGRDEQYF
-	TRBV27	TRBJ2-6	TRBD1	TGTGCCAGCAGCCCAAGGACAGGGCCCTATGGGGCCAACGTCCTGACTTTC	CASSPRTGPYGANVLTF
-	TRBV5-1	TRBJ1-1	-	TGCGCCAGCAGCTTGGGAGAGAGAACTGAAGCTTTCTTT	CASSLGERTEAFF
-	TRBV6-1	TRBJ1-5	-	TGTGCCAGCGACAAGGGTTATAGCAATCAGCCCCAGCATTTT	CASDKGYSNQPQHF
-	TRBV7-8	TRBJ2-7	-	TGTGCCAGCAGCTTAGGTCGGAGGGACTACGAGCAGTACTTC	CASSLGRRDYEQYF
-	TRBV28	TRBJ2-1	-	TGTGCCAGCAGTTTACTCGGTCGGGGGAGAGACCCTTCCAATGAGCAGTTCTTC	CASSLLGRGRDPSNEQFF
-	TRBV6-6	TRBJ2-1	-	TGTGCCAGCAGCCCCAAGTCCTACAATGAGCAGTTCTTC	CASSPKSYNEQFF
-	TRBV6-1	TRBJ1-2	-	TGTGCCAGCAGTGAAACAGGTTATGGCTACACCTTC	CASSETGYGYTF
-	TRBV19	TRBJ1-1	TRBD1	TGTGCCAGTAGTAAGGACAGGGTGAACACTGAAGCTTTCTTT	CASSKDRVNTEAFF
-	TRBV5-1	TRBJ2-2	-	TGCGCCAGCAGCGCATATATTTCCGGGGAGCTGTTTTTT	CASSAYISGELFF
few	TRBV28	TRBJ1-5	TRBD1	TGTGCCAGCAGTTTCGCGGACAGGGAGGGTCAGCCCCAGCATTTT	CASSFADREGQPQHF
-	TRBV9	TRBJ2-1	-	TGTGCCAGCAGCGTAGACGGGGGAGCCTACAATGAGCAGTTCTTC	CASSVDGGAYNEQFF
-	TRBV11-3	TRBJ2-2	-	TGTGCCAGCAGCTTGTCTGCCCCGGGACTGATGAACACCGGGGAGCTGTTTTTT	CASSLSAPGLMNTGELFF
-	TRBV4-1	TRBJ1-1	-	TGCGCCAGCAGCCCCAGGGCCTGGGACACTGAAGCTTTCTTT	CASSPRAWDTEAFF
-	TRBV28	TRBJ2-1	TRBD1	TGTGCCAGCAGCACCCGTCGACAGGGGGTGGGTGAGCAGTTCTTC	CASSTRRQGVGEQFF
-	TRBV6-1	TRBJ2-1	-	TGTGCCAGCAGTGATAGGTCCGAGGGACCGTCCTACAATGAGCAGTTCTTC	CASSDRSEGPSYNEQFF
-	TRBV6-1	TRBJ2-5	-	TGTGCCAGCAGTCCCCAGGGGGGAGTAGAACAGACCCAGTACTTC	CASSPQGGVEQTQYF
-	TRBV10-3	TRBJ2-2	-	TGTGCCATCAGATCGGAGCCCGGGGAGCTGTTTTTT	CAIRSEPGELFF
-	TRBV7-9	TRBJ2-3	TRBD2	TGTGCCAGCAGCTTCTCTGGACTAGCGACAGATACGCAGTATTTT	CASSFSGLATDTQYF
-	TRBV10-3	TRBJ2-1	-	TGTGCCATCAGTGATAATGATGAGCAGTTCTTC	CAISDNDEQFF
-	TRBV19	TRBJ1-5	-	TGTGCCAGTAGTGATCACTCGGGCGGCAATCAGCCCCAGCATTTT	CASSDHSGGNQPQHF
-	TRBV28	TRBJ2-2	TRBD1	TGTGCCAGCAGTTCCCGGGACAGGGGGCCTGGCGGGGAGCTGTTTTTT	CASSSRDRGPGGELFF
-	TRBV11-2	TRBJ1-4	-	TGTGCCAGCAGCCCCGGGACAAGGTATGAAAAACTGTTTTTT	CASSPGTRYEKLFF
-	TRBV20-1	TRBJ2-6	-	TGCAGTGCCCCTGGGGCCAACGTCCTGACTTTC	CSAPGANVLTF
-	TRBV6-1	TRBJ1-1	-	TGTGCCAGCAGTGAATCTGGGGGGGGAAGGCAAGCTTTCTTT	CASSESGGGRQAFF
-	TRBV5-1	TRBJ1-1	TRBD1	TGCGCCAGCAGCAAGGGGACAGGGAGGACCACTGAAGCTTTCTTT	CASSKGTGRTTEAFF
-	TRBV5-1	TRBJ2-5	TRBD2	TGCGCCAGCAGCCTTAGCGGGGGGGCGCGGGAGACCCAGTACTTC	CASSLSGGARETQYF
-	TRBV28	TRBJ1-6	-	TGTGCCAGCAGTTCACGACAGACGATAAATTCACCCCTCCACTTT	CASSSRQTINSPLHF
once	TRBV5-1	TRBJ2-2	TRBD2	TGCGCCAGCAGCTTAACTAGCGGGAGTAGTCGGGAGCTGTTTTTT	CASSLTSGSSRELFF
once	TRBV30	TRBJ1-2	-	TGTGCCTGGAGTGTACGGAGCAGGGCTGTCGGGTATGGCTACACCTTC	CAWSVRSRAVGYGYTF